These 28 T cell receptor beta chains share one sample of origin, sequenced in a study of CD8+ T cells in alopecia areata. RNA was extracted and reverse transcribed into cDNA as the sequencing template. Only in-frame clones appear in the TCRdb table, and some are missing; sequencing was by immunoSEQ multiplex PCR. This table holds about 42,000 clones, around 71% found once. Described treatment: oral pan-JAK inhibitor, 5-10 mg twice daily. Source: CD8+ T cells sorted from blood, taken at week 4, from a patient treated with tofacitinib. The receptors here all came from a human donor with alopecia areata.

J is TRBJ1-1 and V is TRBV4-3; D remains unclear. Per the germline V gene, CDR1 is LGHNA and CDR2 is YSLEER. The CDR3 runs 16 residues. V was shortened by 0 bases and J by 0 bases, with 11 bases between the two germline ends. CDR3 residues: CASSQEARPLNTEAFF. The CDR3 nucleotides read TGCGCCAGCAGCCAAGAAGCCAGGCCCCTGAACACTGAAGCTTTCTTT.

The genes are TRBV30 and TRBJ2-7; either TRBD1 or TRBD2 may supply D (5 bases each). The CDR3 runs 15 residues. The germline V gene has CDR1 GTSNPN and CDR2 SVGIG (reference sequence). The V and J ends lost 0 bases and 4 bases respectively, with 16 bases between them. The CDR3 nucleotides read TGTGCCTGGAGTGTAAGTCCGGGACCGGGATACGAGCAGTACTTC. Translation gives CAWSVSPGPGYEQYF. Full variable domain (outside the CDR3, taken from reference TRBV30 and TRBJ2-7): SQTIHQWPATLVQPVGSPLSLECTVEGTSNPNLYWYRQAAGRGLQLLFYSVGIGQISSEVPQNLSASRPQDRQFILSSKKLLLSDSGFYLCAWSVSPGPGYEQYFGPGTRLTVT.

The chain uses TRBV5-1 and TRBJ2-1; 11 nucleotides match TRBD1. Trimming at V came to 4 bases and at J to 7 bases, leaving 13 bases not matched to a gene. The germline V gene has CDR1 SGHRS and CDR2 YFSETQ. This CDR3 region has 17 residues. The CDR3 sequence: CASSIGQGALEGNEQFF. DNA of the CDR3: TGCGCCAGCAGCATAGGACAGGGGGCGCTTGAGGGGAATGAGCAGTTCTTC.

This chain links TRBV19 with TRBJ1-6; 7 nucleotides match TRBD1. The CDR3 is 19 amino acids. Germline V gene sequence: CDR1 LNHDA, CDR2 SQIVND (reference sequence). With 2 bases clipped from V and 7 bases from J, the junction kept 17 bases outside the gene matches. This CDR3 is CASSIKLDRTTYVNSPLHF. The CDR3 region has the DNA TGTGCCAGTAGTATAAAATTGGACAGGACAACGTATGTGAATTCACCCCTCCACTTT.

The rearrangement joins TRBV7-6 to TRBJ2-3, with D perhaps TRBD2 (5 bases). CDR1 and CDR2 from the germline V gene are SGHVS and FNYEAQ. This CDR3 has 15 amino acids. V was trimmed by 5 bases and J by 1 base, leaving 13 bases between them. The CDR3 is CASSIRAEGTDTQYF. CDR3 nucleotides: TGTGCCAGCAGCATAAGGGCGGAGGGCACAGATACGCAGTATTTT.

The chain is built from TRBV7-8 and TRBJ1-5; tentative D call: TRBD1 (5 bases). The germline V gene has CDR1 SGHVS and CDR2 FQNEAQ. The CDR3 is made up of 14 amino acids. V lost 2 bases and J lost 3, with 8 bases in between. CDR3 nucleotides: TGTGCCAGCAGCTTACAGGGATTCAATCAGCCCCAGCATTTT. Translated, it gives CASSLQGFNQPQHF. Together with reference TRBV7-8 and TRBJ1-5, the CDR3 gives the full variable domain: GAGVSQSPRYKVAKRGQDVALRCDPISGHVSLFWYQQALGQGPEFLTYFQNEAQLDKSGLPSDRFFAERPEGSVSTLKIQRTQQEDSAVYLCASSLQGFNQPQHFGDGTRLSIL.

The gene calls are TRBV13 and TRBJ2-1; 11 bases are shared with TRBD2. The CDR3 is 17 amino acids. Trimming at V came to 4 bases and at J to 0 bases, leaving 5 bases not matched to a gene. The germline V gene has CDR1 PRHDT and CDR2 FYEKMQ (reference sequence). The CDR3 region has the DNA TGTGCCAGCAGCTCCCCACTAGCGGGGGTCTCCTACAATGAGCAGTTCTTC. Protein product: CASSSPLAGVSYNEQFF. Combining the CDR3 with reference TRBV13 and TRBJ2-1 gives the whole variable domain AAGVIQSPRHLIKEKRETATLKCYPIPRHDTVYWYQQGPGQDPQFLISFYEKMQSDKGSIPDRFSAQQFSDYHSELNMSSLELGDSALYFCASSSPLAGVSYNEQFFGPGTRLTVL.

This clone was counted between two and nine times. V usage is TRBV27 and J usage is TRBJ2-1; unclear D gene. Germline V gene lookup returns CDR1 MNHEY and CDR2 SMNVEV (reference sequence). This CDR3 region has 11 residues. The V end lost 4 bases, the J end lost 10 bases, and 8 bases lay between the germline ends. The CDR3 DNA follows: TGTGCCAGCAGTTGGTCCGGGGAGCAGTTCTTC. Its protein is CASSWSGEQFF.

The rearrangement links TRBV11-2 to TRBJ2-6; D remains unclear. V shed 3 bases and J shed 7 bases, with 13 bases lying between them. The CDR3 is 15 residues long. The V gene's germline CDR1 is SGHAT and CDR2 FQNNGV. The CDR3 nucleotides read TGTGCCAGCAGCTTCGACGGTTCTCGTGCCAACGTCCTGACTTTC. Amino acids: CASSFDGSRANVLTF.

The CDR3 DNA follows: TGTGCCAGCAGCTCGGGTGGGACTGAAGCTTTCTTT. Protein: CASSSGGTEAFF. V and J are TRBV27 and TRBJ1-1; D not certain. Germline V gene sequence: CDR1 MNHEY, CDR2 SMNVEV (reference sequence). The CDR3 contains 12 residues. The V end lost 6 bases, the J end lost 5 bases, and 10 bases lay between the germline ends.

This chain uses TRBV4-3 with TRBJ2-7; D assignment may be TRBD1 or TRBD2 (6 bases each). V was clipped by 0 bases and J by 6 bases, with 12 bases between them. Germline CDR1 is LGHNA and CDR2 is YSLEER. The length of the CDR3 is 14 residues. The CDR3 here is CASSQEWGAVEQYF. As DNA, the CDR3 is TGCGCCAGCAGCCAAGAGTGGGGGGCGGTCGAGCAGTACTTC.

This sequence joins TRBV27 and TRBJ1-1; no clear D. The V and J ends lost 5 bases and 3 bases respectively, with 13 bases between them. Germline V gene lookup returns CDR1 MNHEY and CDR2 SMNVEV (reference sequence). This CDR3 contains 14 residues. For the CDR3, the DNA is TGTGCCAGCAGTATCTCCGGGTACGACACTGAAGCTTTCTTT. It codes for CASSISGYDTEAFF.

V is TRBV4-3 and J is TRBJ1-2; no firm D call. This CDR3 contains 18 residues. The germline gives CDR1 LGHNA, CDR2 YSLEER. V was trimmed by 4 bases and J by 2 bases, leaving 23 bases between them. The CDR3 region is CASSPGGEADLMNYGYTF. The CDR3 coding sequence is TGCGCCAGCAGCCCCGGTGGGGAGGCAGACCTAATGAACTATGGCTACACCTTC.

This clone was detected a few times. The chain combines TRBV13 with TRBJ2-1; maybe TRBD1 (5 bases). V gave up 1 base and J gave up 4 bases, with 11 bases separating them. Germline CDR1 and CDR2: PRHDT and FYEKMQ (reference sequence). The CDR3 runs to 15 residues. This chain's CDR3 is CASSLALDSYNEQFF. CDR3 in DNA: TGTGCCAGCAGCTTAGCTCTAGACAGTTACAATGAGCAGTTCTTC.

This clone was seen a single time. The CDR3 sequence is CSVLVDGELFF. CDR3 DNA: TGCAGCGTTTTGGTGGACGGGGAGCTGTTTTTT. The gene calls are TRBV29-1 and TRBJ2-2; D is unresolved. Germline loops: CDR1 SQVTM, CDR2 ANQGSEA. The CDR3 length is 11 residues. The V and J ends lost 5 bases and 7 bases respectively, with 8 bases between them.

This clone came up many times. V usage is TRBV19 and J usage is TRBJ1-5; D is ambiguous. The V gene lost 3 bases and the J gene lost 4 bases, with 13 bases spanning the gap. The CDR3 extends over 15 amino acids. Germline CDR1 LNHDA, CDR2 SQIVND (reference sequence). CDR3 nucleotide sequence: TGTGCCAGTAGTATTAGTCTTAACCGTAATCAGCCCCAGCATTTT. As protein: CASSISLNRNQPQHF.

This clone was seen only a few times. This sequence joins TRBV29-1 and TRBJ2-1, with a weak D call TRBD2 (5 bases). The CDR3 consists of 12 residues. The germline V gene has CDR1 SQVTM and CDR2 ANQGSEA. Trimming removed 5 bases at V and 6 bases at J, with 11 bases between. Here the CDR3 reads CSVYLLGNEQFF. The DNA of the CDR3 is TGCAGCGTTTACTTACTAGGCAATGAGCAGTTCTTC.

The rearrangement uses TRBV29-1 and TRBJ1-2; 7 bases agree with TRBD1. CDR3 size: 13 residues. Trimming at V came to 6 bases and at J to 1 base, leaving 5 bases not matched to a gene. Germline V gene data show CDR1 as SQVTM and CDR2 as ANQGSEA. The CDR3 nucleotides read TGCAGCGTGGGTACAGGGGTTAACTATGGCTACACCTTC. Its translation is CSVGTGVNYGYTF.

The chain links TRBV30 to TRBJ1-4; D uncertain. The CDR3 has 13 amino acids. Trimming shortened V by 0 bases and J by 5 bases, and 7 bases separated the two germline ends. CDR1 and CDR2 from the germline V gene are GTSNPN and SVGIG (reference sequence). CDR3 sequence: CAWSVSLNEKLFF. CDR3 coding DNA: TGTGCCTGGAGTGTAAGTTTGAATGAAAAACTGTTTTTT.

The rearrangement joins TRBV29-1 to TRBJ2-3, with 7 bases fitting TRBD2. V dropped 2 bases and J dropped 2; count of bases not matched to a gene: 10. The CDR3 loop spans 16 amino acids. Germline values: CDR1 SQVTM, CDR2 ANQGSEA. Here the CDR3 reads CSVERSSGWNTDTQYF. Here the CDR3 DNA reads TGCAGCGTTGAAAGGAGTAGCGGGTGGAACACAGATACGCAGTATTTT.

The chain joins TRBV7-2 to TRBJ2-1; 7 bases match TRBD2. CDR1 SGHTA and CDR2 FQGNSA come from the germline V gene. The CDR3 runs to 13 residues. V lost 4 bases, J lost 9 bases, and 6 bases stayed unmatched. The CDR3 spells CASSSLTSTEQFF. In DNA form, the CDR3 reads TGTGCCAGCAGCTCCTTGACTAGCACTGAGCAGTTCTTC.

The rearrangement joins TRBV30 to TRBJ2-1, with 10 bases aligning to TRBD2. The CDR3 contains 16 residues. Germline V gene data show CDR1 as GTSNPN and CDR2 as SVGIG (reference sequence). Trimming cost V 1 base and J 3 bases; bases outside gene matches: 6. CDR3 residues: CAWSAPGLAFYNEQFF. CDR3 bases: TGTGCCTGGAGTGCTCCGGGACTAGCGTTCTACAATGAGCAGTTCTTC.

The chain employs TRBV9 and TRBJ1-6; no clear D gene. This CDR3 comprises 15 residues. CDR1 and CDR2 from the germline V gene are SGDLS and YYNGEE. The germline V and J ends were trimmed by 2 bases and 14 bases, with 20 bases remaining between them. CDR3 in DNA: TGTGCCAGCAGCGTGAGCGGCCTCCTCGGGGAGACCCTCCACTTT. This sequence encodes CASSVSGLLGETLHF.

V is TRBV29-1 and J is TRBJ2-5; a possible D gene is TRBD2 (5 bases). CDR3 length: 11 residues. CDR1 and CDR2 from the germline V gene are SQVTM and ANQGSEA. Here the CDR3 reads CAEGTQETQYF. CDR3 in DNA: TGCGCAGAGGGCACCCAAGAGACCCAGTACTTC.

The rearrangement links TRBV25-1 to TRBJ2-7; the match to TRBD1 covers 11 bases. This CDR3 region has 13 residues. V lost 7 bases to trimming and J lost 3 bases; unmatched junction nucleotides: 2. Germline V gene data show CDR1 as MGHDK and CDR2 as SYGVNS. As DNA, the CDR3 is TGTGCCAGCACGGGACAGGGGGACTACGAGCAGTACTTC. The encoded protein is CASTGQGDYEQYF.

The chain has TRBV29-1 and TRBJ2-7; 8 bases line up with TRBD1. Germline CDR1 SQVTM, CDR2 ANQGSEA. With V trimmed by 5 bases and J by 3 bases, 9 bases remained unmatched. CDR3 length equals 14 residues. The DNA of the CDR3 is TGCAGCGTTTCTGGTGGTGACAGGGGCTACGAGCAGTACTTC. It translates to CSVSGGDRGYEQYF.

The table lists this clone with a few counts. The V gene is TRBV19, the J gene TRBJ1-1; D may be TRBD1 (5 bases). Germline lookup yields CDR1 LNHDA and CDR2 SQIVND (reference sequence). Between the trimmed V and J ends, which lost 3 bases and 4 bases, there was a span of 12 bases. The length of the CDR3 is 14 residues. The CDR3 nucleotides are TGTGCCAGTAGTATCGGGGCAGGGTTCACTGAAGCTTTCTTT. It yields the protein CASSIGAGFTEAFF.

This chain's CDR3 is CAIMEENNEQFF. DNA for the CDR3: TGTGCCATCATGGAGGAAAACAATGAGCAGTTCTTC. The chain uses TRBV10-3 and TRBJ2-1; D may be TRBD2 (5 bases). V was pared by 7 bases and J by 5 bases, with 9 bases between. Germline CDR1 and CDR2: ENHRY and SYGVKD. The CDR3 consists of 12 residues.